These T cell receptor beta chains were read from a single sample in a study of cytomegalovirus exposure and HLA in healthy donors. TCRdb's copy holds only in-frame clones and misses some; the assay was immunoSEQ multiplex PCR. Of approximately 82,000 clones listed, about a tenth were seen once; the top ten hold approximately 25%. Specimen: PBMCs. These receptors were obtained from a man aged 55 to 70 in good health and CMV-seropositive. The CDR3 runs from the conserved cysteine through the conserved F or W. The D gene is left open where the match is weak. Size is omitted from some rows. Given values are once, few, many or a class for expanded clones.

clone size,J gene,D gene,V gene,CDR3 protein,CDR3 DNA
few,TRBJ1-1,NA,TRBV20-1,CSARGGGEAFF,TGCAGTGCTAGGGGGGGAGGCGAAGCTTTCTTT
NA,TRBJ1-2,TRBD1,TRBV19,CASSPGQGNYGYTF,TGTGCCAGTAGTCCCGGACAGGGTAACTATGGCTACACCTTC
NA,TRBJ2-1,NA,TRBV6-6,CASSYGGARTYNEQFF,TGTGCCAGCAGTTACGGGGGGGCGCGGACCTACAATGAGCAGTTCTTC
NA,TRBJ1-1,NA,TRBV9,CASSPLNTEAFF,TGTGCCAGCAGCCCCCTAAACACTGAAGCTTTCTTT
NA,TRBJ2-3,TRBD2,TRBV10-2,CASSAIGGGTQYF,TGCGCCAGCAGTGCGATCGGGGGGGGCACGCAGTATTTT
few,TRBJ2-3,TRBD2,TRBV27,CASRTSGRVGTDTQYF,TGTGCCAGCAGGACTAGCGGGAGAGTGGGCACAGATACGCAGTATTTT
few,TRBJ2-1,NA,TRBV30,CAWSPRSDEQFF,TGTGCCTGGAGTCCACGAAGCGATGAGCAGTTCTTC
NA,TRBJ2-7,NA,TRBV2,CASRARNGVEQYF,TGTGCCAGCCGGGCCCGGAACGGGGTCGAGCAGTACTTC
few,TRBJ2-7,NA,TRBV5-1,CASNGVASYEQYF,TGCGCCAGCAATGGAGTAGCATCCTACGAGCAGTACTTC
NA,TRBJ1-1,TRBD1,TRBV5-1,CASSLHRGETEAFF,TGCGCCAGCAGCTTGCACAGGGGAGAAACTGAAGCTTTCTTT
NA,TRBJ2-1,NA,TRBV5-4,CASSPTGYNEQFF,TGTGCCAGCAGCCCCACAGGGTACAATGAGCAGTTCTTC
NA,TRBJ2-2,TRBD2,TRBV19,CASSYRLAGGIGELFF,TGTGCCAGTAGTTACCGACTAGCGGGGGGGATCGGGGAGCTGTTTTTT
few,TRBJ2-3,TRBD1,TRBV5-1,CASSLEGTGVDTQYF,TGCGCCAGCAGCTTAGAAGGGACAGGGGTAGATACGCAGTATTTT
NA,TRBJ1-4,NA,TRBV7-8,CASSLGSAGLNEKLFF,TGTGCCAGCAGCTTAGGCTCGGCAGGCCTTAATGAAAAACTGTTTTTT
few,TRBJ1-1,NA,TRBV29-1,CSAQQGNTEAFF,TGCAGCGCTCAACAGGGGAACACTGAAGCTTTCTTT
few,TRBJ2-3,NA,TRBV30,CAWSVTGVADTQYF,TGTGCCTGGAGTGTAACGGGGGTCGCAGATACGCAGTATTTT
few,TRBJ1-2,NA,TRBV15,CATSNVGASNYGYTF,TGTGCCACCAGCAACGTAGGGGCATCAAACTATGGCTACACCTTC
few,TRBJ2-4,NA,TRBV19,CASNDRAKNIQYF,TGTGCCAGCAACGACAGAGCCAAAAACATTCAGTACTTC
NA,TRBJ1-4,TRBD1,TRBV5-6,CASSLGQGASEKLFF,TGTGCCAGCAGCTTGGGGCAGGGGGCGAGTGAAAAACTGTTTTTT
few,TRBJ2-6,TRBD2,TRBV6-1,CASSDFLAGPSGANVLTF,TGTGCCAGCAGTGATTTCCTAGCGGGACCCTCTGGGGCCAACGTCCTGACTTTC
NA,TRBJ2-1,NA,TRBV5-4,CASSPSVAASYNEQFF,TGTGCCAGCAGCCCGAGCGTAGCGGCCTCCTACAATGAGCAGTTCTTC
few,TRBJ2-2,TRBD2,TRBV4-1,CASSQSPARTRGEHNGELFF,TGCGCCAGCAGCCAATCCCCCGCCCGGACTAGGGGAGAACATAACGGGGAGCTGTTTTTT
NA,TRBJ1-4,NA,TRBV6-5,CASRPGALEKLFF,TGTGCCAGCAGGCCAGGGGCACTTGAAAAACTGTTTTTT
few,TRBJ1-2,NA,TRBV4-1,CASSRETLNYGYTF,TGCGCCAGCAGCCGCGAGACACTTAACTATGGCTACACCTTC
few,TRBJ2-1,TRBD2,TRBV28,CASSFLAGNNEQFF,TGTGCCAGCAGTTTCCTAGCGGGGAACAATGAGCAGTTCTTC
NA,TRBJ2-5,TRBD2,TRBV27,CATTRAGGETQYF,TGTGCCACCACTCGGGCGGGGGGAGAGACCCAGTACTTC
NA,TRBJ2-4,NA,TRBV21-1,CASRVGGLLAKNIQYF,TGTGCCAGCAGGGTTGGCGGGTTATTAGCCAAAAACATTCAGTACTTC
NA,TRBJ1-1,TRBD1,TRBV29-1,CSVETGGNTEAFF,TGCAGCGTCGAGACAGGGGGCAACACTGAAGCTTTCTTT
NA,TRBJ1-1,NA,TRBV19,CASSKITGRDTEAFF,TGTGCCAGTAGCAAGATAACAGGGAGGGACACTGAAGCTTTCTTT